These 6 T cell receptor beta chains share one sample of origin, sequenced in a study of blood T cell repertoires in COVID-19. Some clones are missing from TCRdb's copy, which holds only in-frame ones; the method was immunoSEQ multiplex PCR. The repertoire holds 250,000 to 300,000 clones, with roughly 91% as singletons. The specimen was PBMCs or T cells enriched from blood (not recorded which). The source is a middle-aged woman with acute COVID-19.

J is TRBJ1-5 and V is TRBV6-5, with D possibly matching TRBD1 (5 bases). Germline-derived CDR1 and CDR2 are MNHEY and SVGAGI. The length of the CDR3 is 14 residues. V was trimmed by 5 bases and J by 1 base, leaving 9 bases between them. CDR3 DNA: TGTGCCAGCAGTCCGGACACCAGCAATCAGCCCCAGCATTTT. This translates into CASSPDTSNQPQHF.

CDR3 DNA: TGTGCCAGCAGTACGACAGGGAACTCACCCCTCCACTTT. It is translated as CASSTTGNSPLHF. The chain recombines TRBV6-5 with TRBJ1-6, with 7 positions matching TRBD1. The CDR3 runs to 13 residues. CDR1 MNHEY and CDR2 SVGAGI come from the germline V gene. V shed 5 bases, J shed 10 bases, and the junction held 5 bases outside the gene matches.

V is TRBV4-1 and J is TRBJ2-5, with TRBD2 matching over 11 bases. V dropped 4 bases and J dropped 2; count of bases not matched to a gene: 21. The CDR3 is made up of 21 amino acids. CDR1 is MGHRA, CDR2 YSYEKL, per germline. The CDR3 DNA reads as TGCGCCAGCAGCCCGGGTGTGGTAGCGGGAGGGCCCGGGGCTCGTCAAGAGACCCAGTACTTC. This gives the protein CASSPGVVAGGPGARQETQYF.

V gene TRBV20-1 combines with J gene TRBJ1-2; D remains unclear. This CDR3 spans 11 amino acids. Germline loops: CDR1 DFQATT, CDR2 SNEGSKA (reference sequence). Trimming took off 7 bases at V and 2 bases at J, with 8 bases between the two ends. The CDR3 region is CSERQNYGYTF. The DNA of the CDR3 is TGCAGTGAGCGCCAAAACTATGGCTACACCTTC.

The chain has TRBV9 and TRBJ1-5; D is undetermined. This CDR3 has 14 residues. CDR1 and CDR2 from the germline V gene are SGDLS and YYNGEE. V lost 3 bases and J lost 3, with 10 bases in between. DNA for the CDR3: TGTGCCAGCAGCGCCGGACTGAACAATCAGCCCCAGCATTTT. Its protein is CASSAGLNNQPQHF.

The rearrangement joins TRBV6-5 to TRBJ2-1; 10 bases agree with TRBD1. The CDR3 spans 16 residues. Germline V gene data show CDR1 as MNHEY and CDR2 as SVGAGI. The V and J ends lost 3 bases and 7 bases, in that order; junction bases with no gene match: 9. CDR3 sequence reads: CASSYIPGQGINEQFF. Written as DNA, the CDR3 is TGTGCCAGCAGTTATATCCCGGGACAGGGGATAAATGAGCAGTTCTTC.